This T cell receptor beta chain was captured by sequencing in a study of regulatory T cells in long-lasting Graves disease. Sample time point: newly diagnosed GD, antithyroid drugs for less than 3 months. Making the TCR library involved RNA that had been extracted from PBMCs. J lost 2 bases, V lost 10 bases, and 10 bases had no gene match. The CDR3 has 15 residues. Germline V gives CDR1 SNHLY, CDR2 FYNNEI. As to this clonotype: Antigen unknown.

Whole-study findings and limits: Under persistent disease, TRBV28, TRBJ1-2 and TRBJ2-5 were used preferentially. A limited number of samples was an acknowledged limitation.

In building TCR beta libraries, iRepertoire HTBI primers were used together with Arm-PCR of CDR3 regions. TCRdb independently ran MiXCR on the multiplex PCR reads; one entry per CDR3 protein. Among about 620,000 distinct CDR3 sequences listed, approximately 15% were seen once. The same specimen was also included in a second study, on T cells in Graves' hyperthyroidism and ophthalmopathy. From that second work: The definition of stable Graves' hyperthyroidism was no ophthalmopathy progression within 18 months. The study enrolled patients aged 18 to 65 with newly diagnosed hyperthyroidism of under 2 months' duration.

This chain joins TRBV2 and TRBJ2-5; 10 bases line up with TRBD1. The sequence derives from a woman aged 25 to 39 with Graves disease. Specimen: peripheral blood mononuclear cells (PBMCs), collected at new diagnosis, from a patient treated with antithyroid drugs. CDR3 sequence (DNA): TGTGCCACCACAGAGACAGGGGGCTCGCAAGAGACCCAGTACTTC. Protein product: CATTETGGSQETQYF.